This T cell receptor beta chain was sequenced in a study of blood T cells in healthy people across ages. Sample-barcoded 5' priming and a J-beta primer mix drove a second PCR of about 7 to 12 cycles. Every individual sample yielded 2.5 million or more paired-end reads (each containing CDR3). Using its own MiXCR run on the 5' RACE reads, TCRdb lists one record per CDR3 protein. Seen here are 750,000 to 1,000,000 distinct CDR3 sequences, roughly 28% observed once, and the top ten hold around 9.6%. V shed 4 bases and J 3 bases; nucleotides not matched to a gene: 6. This CDR3 has 14 residues. From germline, CDR1 is SGHTA and CDR2 FQGNSA. This clonotype was counted only a few times. These data are also associated with another study on T cells of mothers and their children. This second study says: Three mothers and their six children, all healthy Caucasians, donated.

This receptor was taken from a middle-aged woman in good health. The sample taken for sequencing was blood. V and J are TRBV7-2 and TRBJ2-7, with 7 bases matching TRBD1. The CDR3, as DNA: TGTGCCAGCAGCTCGCTGACAGGGTACTACGAGCAGTACTTC. It codes for CASSSLTGYYEQYF.